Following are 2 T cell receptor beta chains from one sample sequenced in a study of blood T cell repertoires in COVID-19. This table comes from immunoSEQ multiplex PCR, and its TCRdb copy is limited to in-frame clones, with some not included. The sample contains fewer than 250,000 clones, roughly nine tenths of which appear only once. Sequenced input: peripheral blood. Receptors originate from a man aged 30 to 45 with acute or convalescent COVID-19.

CDR3 amino acids: CASLAEANTEAFF. CDR3 nucleotides: TGTGCCAGTTTAGCAGAGGCGAACACTGAAGCTTTCTTT. The rearrangement uses TRBV2 and TRBJ1-1; D is ambiguous. From germline, CDR1 is SNHLY and CDR2 FYNNEI. The CDR3 is 13 amino acids. The germline V and J ends were trimmed by 9 bases and 1 base, with 12 bases remaining between them.

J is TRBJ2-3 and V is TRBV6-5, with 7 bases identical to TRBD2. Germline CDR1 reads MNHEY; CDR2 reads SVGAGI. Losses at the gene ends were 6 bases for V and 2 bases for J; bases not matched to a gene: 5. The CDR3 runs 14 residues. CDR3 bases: TGTGCCAGCAGCCGCGGGGGATTCACAGATACGCAGTATTTT. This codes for CASSRGGFTDTQYF.